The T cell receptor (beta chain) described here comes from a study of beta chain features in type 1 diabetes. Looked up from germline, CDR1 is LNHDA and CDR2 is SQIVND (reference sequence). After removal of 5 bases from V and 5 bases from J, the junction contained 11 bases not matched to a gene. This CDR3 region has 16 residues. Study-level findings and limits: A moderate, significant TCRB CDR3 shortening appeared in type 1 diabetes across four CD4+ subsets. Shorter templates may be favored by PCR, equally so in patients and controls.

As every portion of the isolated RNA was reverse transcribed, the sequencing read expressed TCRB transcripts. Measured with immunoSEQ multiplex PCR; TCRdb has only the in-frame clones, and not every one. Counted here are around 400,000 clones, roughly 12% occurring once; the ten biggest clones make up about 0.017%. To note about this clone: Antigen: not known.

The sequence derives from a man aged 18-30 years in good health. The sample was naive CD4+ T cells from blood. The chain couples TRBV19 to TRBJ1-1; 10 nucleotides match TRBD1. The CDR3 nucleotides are TGTGCCAGTAGTGCCAAACGGACAGGGGGAGCAACTGAAGCTTTCTTT. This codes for CASSAKRTGGATEAFF.